The TCR beta chain under discussion was sequenced for a study of blood T cell repertoires in COVID-19. The overall study: Samples came from the United States, Italy and Spain, spanning acute and convalescent COVID-19. From T cells, B-cell-depleted T cells, or PBMCs came the material, which was cDNA or gDNA.

How the authors handled the data: For nucleated cells, counts were estimated from reference gene primer amplification. Profiling relied on immunoSEQ multiplex PCR, and the TCRdb table lists in-frame clones only, not all of them. The V and J calls and the clone size are those of that table, but D and trimming were determined from the DNA. The sample lists 150,000 to 200,000 clones; nearly 85% were seen once. V was trimmed by 3 bases and J by 11 bases, leaving 13 bases between them. Per germline, CDR1 KGHSH and CDR2 LQKENI. CDR3 size: 12 residues. Material for sequencing was peripheral blood. The chain joins TRBV18 to TRBJ1-1; D unresolved. The receptor's source is a woman aged 25 to 45 with acute or convalescent COVID-19. The chain's CDR3 is CASSPAEGSAFF. The CDR3 nucleotides read TGTGCCAGCTCACCGGCGGAAGGTAGCGCTTTCTTT.